One T cell receptor beta chain is described in this entry. Its antigen is not known. This sample is drawn from a study of cytomegalovirus exposure and HLA in healthy donors. In the study overall: Unique TCRs numbering around 80 million, obtained from HLA-typed donors, made up an early data release.

The CDR3 extends over 13 amino acids. V dropped 2 bases and J dropped 7 bases, with 12 bases sitting between them. From germline, CDR1 is SEHNR and CDR2 FQNEAQ (reference sequence). Study-wide results and caveats: In a later analysis, V- and J-gene trimming of beta chains associated with a DCLRE1C missense variant, replicated independently. In a later analysis, productive TCRs from donors in an Asian-associated ancestry cluster reportedly carried fewer N-insertions than the cohort mean.

In the PCR, 60 Vbeta and 13 Jbeta primers were used. As handled by the study authors: Later work found 80 million or so unique TCR beta chains, with 9.5 million to 12 million shared. Libraries were prepared by immunoSEQ multiplex PCR; TCRdb keeps only in-frame clonotypes and omits some of them. V and J calls and clone size are given by that table; D and trimming were obtained from the DNA. The sample lists approximately 30,000 clones, about 70% occurring once. This clonotype originated in a man aged 40-55 years in good health and CMV-seropositive. Sequenced sample: PBMCs. The genes are TRBV7-9 and TRBJ2-7; tentative D call: TRBD1 (5 bases). CDR3 coding DNA: TGTGCCAGCAGCTTACCCAGGGCCGGGGAGCAGTACTTC. This encodes CASSLPRAGEQYF.